This TCR beta chain came from a study of blood T cell repertoires in COVID-19. The germline gives CDR1 SGHAT, CDR2 FQNNGV. The CDR3 totals 14 residues. Trimming removed 7 bases at V and 7 bases at J, with 16 bases between. Study processing details: Estimation of nucleated cell counts relied on the amplification of reference gene primers. Method: immunoSEQ multiplex PCR; TCRdb's copy keeps in-frame clones and lacks some. D and trimming come from the DNA, and the V and J calls and clone size come from that table. This table has about 330,000 clones, 70% to 90% appearing once. Specimen: PBMCs or T cells enriched from blood (not recorded which). The clonotype comes from a young woman who had recovered from COVID-19. This chain uses TRBV11-2 with TRBJ1-4; D is possibly TRBD1 (5 bases). The CDR3 nucleotides read TGTGCCAGCAAGAGGCACCAGGGTGGTGAAAAACTGTTTTTT. Protein: CASKRHQGGEKLFF. The variable domain in full, completed from reference TRBV11-2 and TRBJ1-4, reads EAGVAQSPRYKIIEKRQSVAFWCNPISGHATLYWYQQILGQGPKLLIQFQNNGVVDDSQLPKDRFSAERLKGVDSTLKIQPAKLEDSAVYLCASKRHQGGEKLFFGSGTQLSVL.